Sequencing of this TCR beta chain was carried out in a study of blood T cell repertoires in COVID-19. Looking at the study overall: Sample material is recorded as cDNA or gDNA derived from T cells, B-cell-depleted T cells, or PBMCs.

Germline V CDR1 and CDR2: SGHAT, FQNNGV. The CDR3 is 15 residues long. The junction had 3 bases not matched to a gene; V was cut back by 5 bases and J by 1 base. Methods used by the authors: From reference gene primer amplification, estimates of nucleated cell counts were derived. Repertoires were generated with immunoSEQ multiplex PCR, while TCRdb's copy carries only in-frame clones and drops some. Clonal size and the V and J genes are those of that table, whereas D and trimming came from the DNA. This sample has 110,000 or so clones, with 70% to 90% found just once. The receptor was derived from a man aged 35 to 55 with acute or convalescent COVID-19. V usage is TRBV11-2 and J usage is TRBJ2-4; 9 nucleotides line up with TRBD2. The sequenced sample consisted of peripheral blood. CDR3 coding DNA: TGTGCCAGCAGCCGCCTAGCGGGGGCCAAAAACATTCAGTACTTC. Translation: CASSRLAGAKNIQYF.